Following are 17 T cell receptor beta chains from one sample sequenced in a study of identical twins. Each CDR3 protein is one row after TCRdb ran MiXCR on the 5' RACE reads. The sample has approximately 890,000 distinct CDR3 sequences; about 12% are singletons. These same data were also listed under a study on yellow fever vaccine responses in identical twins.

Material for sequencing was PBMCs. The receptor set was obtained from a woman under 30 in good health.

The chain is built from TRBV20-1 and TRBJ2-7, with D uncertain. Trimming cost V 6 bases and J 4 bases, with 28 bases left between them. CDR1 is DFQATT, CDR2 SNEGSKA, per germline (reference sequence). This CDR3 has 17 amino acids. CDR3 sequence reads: CSATKGGPSSIWYEQYV. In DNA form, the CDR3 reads TGCAGTGCCACGAAGGGCGGCCCTTCCTCCATCTGGTACGAGCAGTACGTC.

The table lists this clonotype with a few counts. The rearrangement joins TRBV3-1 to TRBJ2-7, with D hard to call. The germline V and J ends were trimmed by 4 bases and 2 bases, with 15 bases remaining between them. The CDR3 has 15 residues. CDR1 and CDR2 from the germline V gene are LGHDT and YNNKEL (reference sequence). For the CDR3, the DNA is TGTGCCAGCAGCCCAACCGGGCGCCGACCCTACGAGCAGTACTTC. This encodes CASSPTGRRPYEQYF.

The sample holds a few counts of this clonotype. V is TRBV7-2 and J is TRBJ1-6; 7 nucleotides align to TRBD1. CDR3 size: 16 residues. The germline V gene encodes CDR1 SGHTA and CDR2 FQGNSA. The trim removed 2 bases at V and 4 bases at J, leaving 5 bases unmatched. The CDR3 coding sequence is TGTGCCAGCAGCTTATCAGGGGGTGGTTATAATTCACCCCTCCACTTT. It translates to CASSLSGGGYNSPLHF.

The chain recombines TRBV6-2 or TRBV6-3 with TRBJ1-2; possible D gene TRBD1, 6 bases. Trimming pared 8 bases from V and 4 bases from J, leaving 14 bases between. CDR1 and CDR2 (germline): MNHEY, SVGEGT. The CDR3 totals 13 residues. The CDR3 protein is CASDKQGIYGYTF. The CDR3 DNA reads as TGTGCCAGCGACAAACAGGGTATCTATGGCTACACCTTC.

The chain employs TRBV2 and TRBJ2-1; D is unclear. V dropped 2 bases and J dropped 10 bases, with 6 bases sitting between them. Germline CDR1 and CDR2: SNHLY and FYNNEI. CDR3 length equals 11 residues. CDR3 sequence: CASSESAEQFF. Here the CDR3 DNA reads TGTGCCAGCAGTGAAAGTGCGGAGCAGTTCTTC.

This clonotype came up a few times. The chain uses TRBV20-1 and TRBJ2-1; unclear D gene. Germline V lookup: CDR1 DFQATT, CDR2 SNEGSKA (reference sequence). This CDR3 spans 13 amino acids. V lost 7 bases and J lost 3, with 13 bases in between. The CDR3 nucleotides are TGCAGTGTTGGGTGGGCTAGCTACAATGAGCAGTTCTTC. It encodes CSVGWASYNEQFF.

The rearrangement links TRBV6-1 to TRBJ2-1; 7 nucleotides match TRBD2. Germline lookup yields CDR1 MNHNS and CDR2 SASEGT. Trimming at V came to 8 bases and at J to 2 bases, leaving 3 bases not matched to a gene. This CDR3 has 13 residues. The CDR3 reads CASASGPYNEQFF. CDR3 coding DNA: TGTGCCAGCGCTAGCGGCCCCTACAATGAGCAGTTCTTC.

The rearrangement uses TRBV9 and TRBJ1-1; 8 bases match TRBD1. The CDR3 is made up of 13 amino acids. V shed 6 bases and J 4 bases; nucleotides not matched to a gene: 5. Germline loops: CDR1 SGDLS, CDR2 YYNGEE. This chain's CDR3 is CASNTGGGTEAFF. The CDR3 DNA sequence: TGTGCCAGCAATACAGGGGGGGGCACTGAAGCTTTCTTT.

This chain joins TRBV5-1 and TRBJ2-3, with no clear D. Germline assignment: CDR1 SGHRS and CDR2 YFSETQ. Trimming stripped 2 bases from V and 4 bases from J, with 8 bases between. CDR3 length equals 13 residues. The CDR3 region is CASSFYGADTQYF. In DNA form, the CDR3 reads TGCGCCAGCAGCTTTTACGGCGCAGATACGCAGTATTTT.

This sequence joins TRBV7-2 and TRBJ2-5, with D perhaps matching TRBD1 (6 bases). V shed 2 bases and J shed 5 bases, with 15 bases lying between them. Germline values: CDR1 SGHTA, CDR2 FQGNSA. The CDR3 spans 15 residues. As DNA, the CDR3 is TGTGCCAGCAGCTTAAACAGGGTGGACGGGGAGACCCAGTACTTC. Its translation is CASSLNRVDGETQYF.

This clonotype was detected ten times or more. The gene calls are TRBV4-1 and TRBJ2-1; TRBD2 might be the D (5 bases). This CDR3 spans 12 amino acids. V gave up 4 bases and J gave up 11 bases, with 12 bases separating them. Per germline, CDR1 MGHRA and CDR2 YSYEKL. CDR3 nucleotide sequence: TGCGCCAGCAGCCCCGACCCGGGAAAGCAGTTCTTC. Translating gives CASSPDPGKQFF.

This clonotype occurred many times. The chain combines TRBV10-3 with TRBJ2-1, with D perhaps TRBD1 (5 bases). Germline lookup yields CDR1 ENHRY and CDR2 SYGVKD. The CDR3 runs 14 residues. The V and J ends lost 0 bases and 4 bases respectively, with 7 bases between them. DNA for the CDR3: TGTGCCATCAGTGAGTCAGGGGCATACAATGAGCAGTTCTTC. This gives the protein CAISESGAYNEQFF.

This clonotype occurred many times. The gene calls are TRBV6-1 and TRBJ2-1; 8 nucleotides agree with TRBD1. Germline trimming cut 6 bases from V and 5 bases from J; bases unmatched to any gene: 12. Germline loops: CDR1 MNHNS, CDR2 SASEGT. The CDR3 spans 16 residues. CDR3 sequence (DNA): TGTGCCAGCAGCGTCCCAGACAGGGGAGTCCACAATGAGCAGTTCTTC. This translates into CASSVPDRGVHNEQFF.

The CDR3: CASSLAPREQFF. In nucleotides, the CDR3 is TGTGCCAGCAGCTTAGCCCCCCGGGAGCAGTTCTTC. The V call is TRBV7-2, the J call TRBJ2-1; D is ambiguous. CDR3 length: 12 residues. In germline, CDR1 is SGHTA, CDR2 FQGNSA. The V gene lost 0 bases and the J gene lost 10 bases, with 7 bases spanning the gap. The full variable domain, in which reference TRBV7-2 and TRBJ2-1 provide the parts outside the CDR3, is GAGVSQSPSNKVTEKGKDVELRCDPISGHTALYWYRQSLGQGLEFLIYFQGNSAPDKSGLPSDRFSAERTGGSVSTLTIQRTQQEDSAVYLCASSLAPREQFFGPGTRLTVL.

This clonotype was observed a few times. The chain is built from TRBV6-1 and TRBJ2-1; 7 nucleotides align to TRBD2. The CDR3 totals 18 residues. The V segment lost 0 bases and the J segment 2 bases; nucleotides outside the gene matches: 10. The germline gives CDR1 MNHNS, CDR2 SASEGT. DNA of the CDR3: TGTGCCAGCAGTGAAGCGCTTCACCGGGCGGGGGCCTACAATGAGCAGTTCTTC. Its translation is CASSEALHRAGAYNEQFF.

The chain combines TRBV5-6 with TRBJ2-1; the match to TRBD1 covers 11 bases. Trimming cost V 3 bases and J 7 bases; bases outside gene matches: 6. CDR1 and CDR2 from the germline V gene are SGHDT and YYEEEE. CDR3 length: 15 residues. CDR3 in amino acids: CASSSGQGALNEQFF. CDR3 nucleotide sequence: TGTGCCAGCAGCTCAGGACAGGGGGCATTGAATGAGCAGTTCTTC.

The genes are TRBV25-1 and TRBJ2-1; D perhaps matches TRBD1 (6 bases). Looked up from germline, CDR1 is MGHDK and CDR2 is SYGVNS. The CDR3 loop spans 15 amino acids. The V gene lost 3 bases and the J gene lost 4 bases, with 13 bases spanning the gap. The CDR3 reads CASSDPQTGYNEQFF. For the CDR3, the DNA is TGTGCCAGCAGTGACCCCCAGACAGGTTACAATGAGCAGTTCTTC.